This T cell receptor (beta chain) was retrieved from a study of CD8 T cells in ankylosing spondylitis. The study's findings and limits: The study identified a TCR beta motif of under ten highly homologous variants that appeared characteristic of ankylosing spondylitis blood.

This CDR3 is built from 16 residues. Germline V gene sequence: CDR1 LGHDT, CDR2 YNNKEL (reference sequence). V lost 1 base and J lost 5; bases outside the gene matches: 5. As for this clonotype: Its antigen is currently unknown.

A quantitative 5'-RACE method, one with molecular barcodes, was used to make TCR beta libraries. Each CDR3 protein is one row after TCRdb ran MiXCR on the 5' RACE reads. Among under 950,000 distinct CDR3 sequences listed, around 20% were seen once. The sequence was collected from a male donor with ankylosing spondylitis. J is TRBJ2-3 and V is TRBV3-1, with 11 positions matching TRBD2. The material sequenced was blood, either unsorted or a sorted T cell fraction (not recorded which). The CDR3 reads CASSQGLAGLGDTQYF. The DNA of the CDR3 is TGTGCCAGCAGCCAAGGACTAGCGGGGTTGGGAGATACGCAGTATTTT.